Listed below are T cell receptor beta chains from one sample, sequenced in a study of T cells after yellow fever vaccination. TCRdb re-called the 5' RACE reads with MiXCR, one entry per CDR3 protein. This table holds hundreds of thousands of distinct CDR3 sequences, around a tenth found once. The source was PBMCs, collected on the day of the first yellow fever vaccination. The receptors come from a man between 18 and 29 years old who received the YFV17D yellow fever vaccine. Each CDR3 is given with its conserved first and last residue. The D gene is left open where the match is weak. The size of a clone is reported for some rows only, either as once, few or many, or as a class for expanded clones.

abundance: NA; j_gene: TRBJ2-1; v_gene: TRBV5-1; d_gene: NA; CDR3aa: CASSPRRANNEQFF; CDR3nt: TGCGCCAGCAGCCCCCGGAGGGCAAACAATGAGCAGTTCTTC
abundance: NA; j_gene: TRBJ1-6; v_gene: TRBV12-3/TRBV12-4; d_gene: NA; CDR3aa: CASSFSHGSPYNSPLHF; CDR3nt: TGTGCCAGCAGTTTTTCACACGGAAGCCCCTATAATTCACCCCTCCACTTT
abundance: NA; j_gene: TRBJ1-2; v_gene: TRBV5-1; d_gene: NA; CDR3aa: CASSLEQGVTGYTF; CDR3nt: TGCGCCAGCAGCTTGGAACAGGGTGTGACCGGCTACACCTTC
abundance: NA; j_gene: TRBJ2-7; v_gene: TRBV2; d_gene: NA; CDR3aa: CASSEGPGDSYEQYF; CDR3nt: TGTGCCAGCAGTGAAGGTCCCGGGGACTCCTACGAGCAGTACTTC
abundance: few; j_gene: TRBJ1-1; v_gene: TRBV18; d_gene: TRBD1; CDR3aa: CASSFYWGQENTEAFF; CDR3nt: TGTGCCAGCTCATTCTATTGGGGACAGGAAAACACTGAAGCTTTCTTT
abundance: few; j_gene: TRBJ2-3; v_gene: TRBV5-5; d_gene: TRBD2; CDR3aa: CASNRNTSGGRRTDTQYF; CDR3nt: TGTGCCAGCAACCGGAATACTTCGGGGGGGAGACGCACAGATACGCAGTATTTT
abundance: few; j_gene: TRBJ1-6; v_gene: TRBV20-1; d_gene: NA; CDR3aa: CSAGEDLYNSPLHF; CDR3nt: TGCAGTGCCGGGGAGGACCTCTATAATTCACCCCTCCACTTT
abundance: few; j_gene: TRBJ1-4; v_gene: TRBV11-2; d_gene: NA; CDR3aa: CASSSAWPARSEKLFF; CDR3nt: TGTGCCAGCAGCTCGGCGTGGCCAGCCAGGAGCGAAAAACTGTTTTTT
abundance: NA; j_gene: TRBJ2-1; v_gene: TRBV18; d_gene: TRBD1; CDR3aa: CASSPAGTGGYEQFF; CDR3nt: TGTGCCAGCTCCCCTGCCGGGACAGGGGGCTATGAGCAGTTCTTC
abundance: NA; j_gene: TRBJ2-2; v_gene: TRBV7-9; d_gene: NA; CDR3aa: CASSLAYSGELFF; CDR3nt: TGTGCCAGCAGCCTCGCGTACTCCGGGGAGCTGTTTTTT
abundance: NA; j_gene: TRBJ1-2; v_gene: TRBV20-1; d_gene: NA; CDR3aa: CSARRTRTDYGYTF; CDR3nt: TGCAGTGCTCGTAGAACTAGGACAGACTATGGCTACACCTTC
abundance: many; j_gene: TRBJ1-5; v_gene: TRBV9; d_gene: NA; CDR3aa: CASSVDGYSNQPQHF; CDR3nt: TGTGCCAGCAGCGTAGACGGCTATAGCAATCAGCCCCAGCATTTT
abundance: few; j_gene: TRBJ1-3; v_gene: TRBV12-3/TRBV12-4; d_gene: NA; CDR3aa: CASRTTGRRNTIYF; CDR3nt: TGTGCCAGCAGGACAACAGGGCGCAGAAACACCATATATTTT
abundance: few; j_gene: TRBJ2-7; v_gene: TRBV10-1; d_gene: TRBD1; CDR3aa: CASSERTGPSYEQYF; CDR3nt: TGCGCCAGCAGTGAAAGGACAGGGCCCTCCTACGAGCAGTACTTC
abundance: NA; j_gene: TRBJ2-2; v_gene: TRBV11-2; d_gene: NA; CDR3aa: CASSLIRAHGELFF; CDR3nt: TGTGCCAGCAGCTTAATCAGGGCCCACGGGGAGCTGTTTTTT
abundance: few; j_gene: TRBJ2-5; v_gene: TRBV29-1; d_gene: NA; CDR3aa: CSVAQQETQYF; CDR3nt: TGCAGCGTTGCTCAGCAAGAGACCCAGTACTTC
abundance: few; j_gene: TRBJ1-6; v_gene: TRBV7-9; d_gene: NA; CDR3aa: CASSFSHTQEALHF; CDR3nt: TGTGCCAGCAGCTTTTCTCACACCCAGGAGGCCCTCCACTTT
abundance: NA; j_gene: TRBJ2-2; v_gene: TRBV7-7; d_gene: TRBD1; CDR3aa: CASSPTGTAGTGELFF; CDR3nt: TGTGCCAGCAGCCCAACCGGGACAGCAGGCACCGGGGAGCTGTTTTTT
abundance: few; j_gene: TRBJ2-1; v_gene: TRBV7-2; d_gene: NA; CDR3aa: CASSFTTSNEQFF; CDR3nt: TGTGCCAGCAGCTTCACGACTAGCAATGAGCAGTTCTTC
abundance: few; j_gene: TRBJ1-1; v_gene: TRBV5-1; d_gene: NA; CDR3aa: CASSARDTEAFF; CDR3nt: TGCGCCAGCAGCGCCAGGGACACTGAAGCTTTCTTT
abundance: many; j_gene: TRBJ1-2; v_gene: TRBV6-5; d_gene: NA; CDR3aa: CASSYSTGRVYGYTF; CDR3nt: TGTGCCAGCAGTTACTCGACGGGGCGCGTCTATGGCTACACCTTC
abundance: NA; j_gene: TRBJ1-2; v_gene: TRBV29-1; d_gene: TRBD1; CDR3aa: CSVEGAGGYGYTF; CDR3nt: TGCAGCGTTGAAGGGGCAGGGGGCTATGGCTACACCTTC
abundance: few; j_gene: TRBJ2-3; v_gene: TRBV7-9; d_gene: NA; CDR3aa: CASRFQGGGTDTQYF; CDR3nt: TGTGCCAGCAGGTTCCAAGGGGGGGGCACAGATACGCAGTATTTT
abundance: few; j_gene: TRBJ2-2; v_gene: TRBV5-1; d_gene: TRBD1; CDR3aa: CASREAGQGDTGELFF; CDR3nt: TGCGCCAGCAGGGAGGCGGGACAGGGCGACACCGGGGAGCTGTTTTTT
abundance: many; j_gene: TRBJ2-3; v_gene: TRBV12-3/TRBV12-4; d_gene: TRBD2; CDR3aa: CASSPAGGGTDTQYF; CDR3nt: TGTGCCAGCAGTCCGGCCGGGGGGGGCACAGATACGCAGTATTTT
abundance: NA; j_gene: TRBJ2-1; v_gene: TRBV12-3/TRBV12-4; d_gene: NA; CDR3aa: CASVTPSYNEQFF; CDR3nt: TGTGCCAGCGTAACTCCCTCCTACAATGAGCAGTTCTTC
abundance: NA; j_gene: TRBJ1-6; v_gene: TRBV7-2; d_gene: NA; CDR3aa: CASSLALVDSPLHF; CDR3nt: TGTGCCAGCAGCTTAGCGTTAGTGGATTCACCCCTCCACTTT
abundance: NA; j_gene: TRBJ1-2; v_gene: TRBV25-1; d_gene: NA; CDR3aa: CASSEGGTF; CDR3nt: TGTGCCAGCAGTGAGGGGGGTACCTTC
abundance: NA; j_gene: TRBJ2-4; v_gene: TRBV2; d_gene: NA; CDR3aa: CASKEGPGIGENIQYF; CDR3nt: TGTGCCAGCAAGGAGGGTCCAGGGATTGGAGAGAACATTCAGTACTTC
abundance: NA; j_gene: TRBJ2-1; v_gene: TRBV15; d_gene: NA; CDR3aa: CATSRDRIYEQFF; CDR3nt: TGTGCCACCAGCAGAGACAGGATTTATGAGCAGTTCTTC
abundance: NA; j_gene: TRBJ2-7; v_gene: TRBV9; d_gene: TRBD1; CDR3aa: CASSVQGVGEQYF; CDR3nt: TGTGCCAGCAGCGTGCAGGGGGTCGGGGAGCAGTACTTC
abundance: few; j_gene: TRBJ2-1; v_gene: TRBV4-1; d_gene: NA; CDR3aa: CASSQDGRGYSYNEQFF; CDR3nt: TGCGCCAGCAGCCAAGACGGGCGAGGCTACTCCTACAATGAGCAGTTCTTC
abundance: few; j_gene: TRBJ2-3; v_gene: TRBV5-6; d_gene: TRBD2; CDR3aa: CASSPRGAGVKTDTQYF; CDR3nt: TGTGCCAGCAGCCCACGGGGCGCGGGGGTTAAAACAGATACGCAGTATTTT
abundance: NA; j_gene: TRBJ2-2; v_gene: TRBV4-3; d_gene: NA; CDR3aa: CASSQYRVDTGELFF; CDR3nt: TGCGCCAGCAGCCAATACAGGGTTGACACCGGGGAGCTGTTTTTT
abundance: few; j_gene: TRBJ1-1; v_gene: TRBV9; d_gene: NA; CDR3aa: CASSVGEGYTEAFF; CDR3nt: TGTGCCAGCAGCGTAGGCGAAGGGTACACTGAAGCTTTCTTT
abundance: NA; j_gene: TRBJ2-3; v_gene: TRBV29-1; d_gene: NA; CDR3aa: CSVARGASTDTQYF; CDR3nt: TGCAGCGTTGCCCGGGGGGCTAGCACAGATACGCAGTATTTT
abundance: few; j_gene: TRBJ2-3; v_gene: TRBV5-1; d_gene: NA; CDR3aa: CASSLALADRAGQYF; CDR3nt: TGCGCCAGCAGCTTGGCGCTAGCAGACCGGGCTGGGCAGTATTTT
abundance: NA; j_gene: TRBJ1-4; v_gene: TRBV5-6; d_gene: NA; CDR3aa: CASSSIGREEKLFF; CDR3nt: TGTGCCAGCAGTTCCATCGGCCGGGAAGAAAAACTGTTTTTT
abundance: few; j_gene: TRBJ2-3; v_gene: TRBV18; d_gene: NA; CDR3aa: CASSPPSGSDTQYF; CDR3nt: TGTGCCAGCTCACCCCCCTCAGGGTCAGATACGCAGTATTTT
abundance: few; j_gene: TRBJ2-5; v_gene: TRBV7-2; d_gene: NA; CDR3aa: CASSLDYSQETQYF; CDR3nt: TGTGCCAGCAGCTTAGACTACTCTCAAGAGACCCAGTACTTC
abundance: few; j_gene: TRBJ2-3; v_gene: TRBV5-1; d_gene: NA; CDR3aa: CASSFQGQSTDTQYF; CDR3nt: TGCGCCAGCAGCTTTCAGGGGCAGAGCACAGATACGCAGTATTTT
abundance: NA; j_gene: TRBJ1-2; v_gene: TRBV7-2; d_gene: TRBD1; CDR3aa: CASSSDRVLGYTF; CDR3nt: TGTGCCAGCAGCTCGGACAGGGTCTTGGGCTACACCTTC
abundance: few; j_gene: TRBJ2-3; v_gene: TRBV7-3; d_gene: TRBD2; CDR3aa: CASSFDGTGGADTQYF; CDR3nt: TGTGCCAGCAGCTTCGACGGCACGGGAGGCGCAGATACGCAGTATTTT
abundance: many; j_gene: TRBJ1-1; v_gene: TRBV2; d_gene: TRBD1; CDR3aa: CASSEGATGRFAEAFF; CDR3nt: TGTGCCAGCAGTGAAGGGGCGACAGGGAGGTTTGCTGAAGCTTTCTTT
abundance: few; j_gene: TRBJ2-4; v_gene: TRBV12-3/TRBV12-4; d_gene: TRBD2; CDR3aa: CASTKSGRGGGDIQYF; CDR3nt: TGTGCCAGCACCAAGTCTGGGCGGGGGGGAGGAGACATTCAGTACTTC